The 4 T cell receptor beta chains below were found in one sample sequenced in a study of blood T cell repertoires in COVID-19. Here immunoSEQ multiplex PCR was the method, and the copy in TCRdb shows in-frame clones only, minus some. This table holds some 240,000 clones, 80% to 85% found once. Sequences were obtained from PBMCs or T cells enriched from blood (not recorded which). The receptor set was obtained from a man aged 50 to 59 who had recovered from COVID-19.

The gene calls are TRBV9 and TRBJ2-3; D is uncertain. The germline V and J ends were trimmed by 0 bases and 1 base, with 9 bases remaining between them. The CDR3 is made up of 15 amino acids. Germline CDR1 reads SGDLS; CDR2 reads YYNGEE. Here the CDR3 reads CASSVAGAGTDTQYF. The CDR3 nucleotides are TGTGCCAGCAGCGTAGCCGGAGCCGGCACAGATACGCAGTATTTT.

The CDR3 is CASSISSGSYEQYF. The CDR3 DNA is TGTGCCAGTAGTATAAGTAGCGGGAGCTACGAGCAGTACTTC. The genes are TRBV19 and TRBJ2-7; TRBD2 aligns across 9 bases. After removal of 2 bases from V and 3 bases from J, the junction contained 2 bases not matched to a gene. The CDR3 has 14 amino acids. CDR1 is LNHDA and CDR2 is SQIVND in the germline V gene (reference sequence).

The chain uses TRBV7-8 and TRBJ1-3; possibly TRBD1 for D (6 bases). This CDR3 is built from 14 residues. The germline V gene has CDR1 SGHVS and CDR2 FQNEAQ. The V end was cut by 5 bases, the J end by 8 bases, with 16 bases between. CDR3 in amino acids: CASSPPGGEDTIYF. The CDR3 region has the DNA TGTGCCAGCAGCCCACCGGGGGGCGAAGACACCATATATTTT.

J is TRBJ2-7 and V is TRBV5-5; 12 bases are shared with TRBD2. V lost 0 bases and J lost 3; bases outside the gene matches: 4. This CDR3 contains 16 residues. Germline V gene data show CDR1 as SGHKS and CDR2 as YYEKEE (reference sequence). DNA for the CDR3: TGTGCCAGCAGCTTGGAACTAGCGGGGGGCAACTACGAGCAGTACTTC. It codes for CASSLELAGGNYEQYF.